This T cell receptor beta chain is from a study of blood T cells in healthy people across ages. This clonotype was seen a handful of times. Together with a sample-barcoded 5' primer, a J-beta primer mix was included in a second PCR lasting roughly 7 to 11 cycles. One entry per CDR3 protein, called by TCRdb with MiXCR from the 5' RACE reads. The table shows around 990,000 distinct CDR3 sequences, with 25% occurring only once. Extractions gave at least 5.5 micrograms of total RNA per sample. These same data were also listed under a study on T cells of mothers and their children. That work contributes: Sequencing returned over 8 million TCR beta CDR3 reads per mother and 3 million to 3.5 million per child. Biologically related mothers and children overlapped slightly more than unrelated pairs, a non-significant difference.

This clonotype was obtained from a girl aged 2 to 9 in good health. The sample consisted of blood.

DNA of the CDR3: TGTGCCAGCAGCCAAGTCTGGGTAGCGGGGGACCAAGAGACCCAGTACTTC. Its translation is CASSQVWVAGDQETQYF. V usage is TRBV4-2 and J usage is TRBJ2-5; 9 bases are shared with TRBD2. The CDR3 extends over 17 amino acids. Germline V gene lookup returns CDR1 LGHNA and CDR2 YNFKEQ. The V and J ends lost 1 base and 0 bases, in that order; junction bases with no gene match: 6.